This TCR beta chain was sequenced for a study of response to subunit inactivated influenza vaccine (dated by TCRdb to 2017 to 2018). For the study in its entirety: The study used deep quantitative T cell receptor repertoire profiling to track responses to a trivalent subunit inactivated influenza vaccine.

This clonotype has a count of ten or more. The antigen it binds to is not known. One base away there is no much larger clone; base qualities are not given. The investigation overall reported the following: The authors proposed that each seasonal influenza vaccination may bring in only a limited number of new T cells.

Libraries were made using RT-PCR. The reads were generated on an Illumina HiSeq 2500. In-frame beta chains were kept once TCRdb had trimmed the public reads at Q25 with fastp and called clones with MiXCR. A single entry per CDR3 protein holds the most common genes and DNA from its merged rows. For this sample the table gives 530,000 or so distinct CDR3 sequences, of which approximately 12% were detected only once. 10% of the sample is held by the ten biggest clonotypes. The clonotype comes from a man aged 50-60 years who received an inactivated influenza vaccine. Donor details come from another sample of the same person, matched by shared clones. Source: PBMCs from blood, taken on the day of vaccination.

This receptor carries the CDR3 CSVPGGRGYEQFF. Read as DNA, the sequence is TGCAGCGTCCCGGGGGGCCGAGGCTATGAGCAGTTCTTC. Recombination joined TRBV29-1 with TRBJ2-1; a weak D assignment points to TRBD2 (7 bases agree). The CDR3 covers 13 residues, taking in both the cysteine and the phenylalanine. Just the 39-base CDR3 DNA is kept, in frame starting at base 1. V is shortened by 6 bases, J by 8 bases, and the region joining them spans 17 bases. In the germline V gene, CDR1 corresponds to SQVTM and CDR2 to ANQGSEA.